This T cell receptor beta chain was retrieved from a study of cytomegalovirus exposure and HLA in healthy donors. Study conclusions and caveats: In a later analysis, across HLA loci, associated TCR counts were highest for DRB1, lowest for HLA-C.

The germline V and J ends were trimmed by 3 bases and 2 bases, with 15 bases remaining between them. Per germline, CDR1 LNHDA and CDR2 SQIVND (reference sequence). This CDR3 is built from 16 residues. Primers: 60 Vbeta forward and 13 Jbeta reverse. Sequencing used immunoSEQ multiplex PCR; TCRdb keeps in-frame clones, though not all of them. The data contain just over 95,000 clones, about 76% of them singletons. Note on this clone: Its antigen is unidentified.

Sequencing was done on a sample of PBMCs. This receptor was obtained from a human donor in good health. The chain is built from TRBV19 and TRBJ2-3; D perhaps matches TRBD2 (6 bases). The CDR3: CASSIPGGESTDTQYF. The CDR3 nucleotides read TGTGCCAGTAGTATTCCTGGCGGGGAGTCCACAGATACGCAGTATTTT.